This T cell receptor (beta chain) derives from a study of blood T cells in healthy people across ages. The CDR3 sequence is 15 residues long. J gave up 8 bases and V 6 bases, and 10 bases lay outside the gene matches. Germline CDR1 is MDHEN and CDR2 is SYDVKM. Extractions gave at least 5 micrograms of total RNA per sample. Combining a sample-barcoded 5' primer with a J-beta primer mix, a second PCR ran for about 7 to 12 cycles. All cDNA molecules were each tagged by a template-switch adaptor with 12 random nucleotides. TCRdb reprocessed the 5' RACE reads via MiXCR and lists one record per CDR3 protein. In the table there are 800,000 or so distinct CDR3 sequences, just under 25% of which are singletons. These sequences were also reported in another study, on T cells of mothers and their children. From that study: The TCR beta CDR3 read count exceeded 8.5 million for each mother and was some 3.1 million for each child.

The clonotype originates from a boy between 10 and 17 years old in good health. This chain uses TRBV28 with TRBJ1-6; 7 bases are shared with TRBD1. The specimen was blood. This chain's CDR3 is CASSFTGTVYSPLHF. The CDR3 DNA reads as TGTGCCAGCAGCTTCACCGGGACAGTTTATTCACCCCTCCACTTT.